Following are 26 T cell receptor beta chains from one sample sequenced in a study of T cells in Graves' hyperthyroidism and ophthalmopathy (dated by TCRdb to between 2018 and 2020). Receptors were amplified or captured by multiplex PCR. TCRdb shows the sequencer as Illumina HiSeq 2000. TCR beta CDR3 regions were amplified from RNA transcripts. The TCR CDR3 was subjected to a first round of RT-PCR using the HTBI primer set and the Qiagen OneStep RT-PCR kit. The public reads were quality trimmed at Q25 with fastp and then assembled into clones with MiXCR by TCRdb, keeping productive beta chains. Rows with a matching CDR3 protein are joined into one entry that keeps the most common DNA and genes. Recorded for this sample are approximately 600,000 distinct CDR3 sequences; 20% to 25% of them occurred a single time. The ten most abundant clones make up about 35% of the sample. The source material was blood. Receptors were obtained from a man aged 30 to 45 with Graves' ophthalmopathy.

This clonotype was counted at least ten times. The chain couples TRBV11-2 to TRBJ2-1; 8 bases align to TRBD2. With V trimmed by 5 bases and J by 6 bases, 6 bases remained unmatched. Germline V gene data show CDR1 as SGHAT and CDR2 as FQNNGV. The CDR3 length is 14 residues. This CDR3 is CASSIGGGFNEQFF. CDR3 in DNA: TGTGCCAGCAGCATCGGGGGGGGATTCAATGAGCAGTTCTTC.

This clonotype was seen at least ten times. DNA of the CDR3: TGTGCCAGCAGCTCCCGTGCCTCGCTGAGGGACTATGGCTACACCTTC. It yields the protein CASSSRASLRDYGYTF. The chain combines TRBV11-2 with TRBJ1-2; D ambiguous. The CDR3 has 16 residues. CDR1 and CDR2 from the germline V gene are SGHAT and FQNNGV. V gave up 4 bases and J gave up 3 bases, with 18 bases separating them.

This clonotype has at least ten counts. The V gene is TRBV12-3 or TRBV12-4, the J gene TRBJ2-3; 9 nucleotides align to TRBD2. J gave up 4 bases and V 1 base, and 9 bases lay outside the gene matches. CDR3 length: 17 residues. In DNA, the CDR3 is TGTGCCAGCAGTTTAGGGGGAGGACTAGCGAGGGCAGATACGCAGTATTTT. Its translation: CASSLGGGLARADTQYF.

The CDR3 DNA reads as TGTGCCACCAGCAGAGATTTTGCGAGCTATGGCTACACCTTC. It translates to CATSRDFASYGYTF. The chain uses TRBV15 and TRBJ1-2, with D unresolved. The CDR3 has 14 amino acids. CDR1 and CDR2 from the germline V gene are LNHNV and YYDKDF (reference sequence). Trimming cost V 0 bases and J 4 bases, with 9 bases left between them.

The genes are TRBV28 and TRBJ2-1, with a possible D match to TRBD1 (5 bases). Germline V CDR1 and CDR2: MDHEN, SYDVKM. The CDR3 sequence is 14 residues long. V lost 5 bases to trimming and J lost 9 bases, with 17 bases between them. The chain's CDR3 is CASSPGSSRGEQFF. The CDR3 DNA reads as TGTGCCAGCAGTCCCGGGTCGAGTAGGGGTGAGCAGTTCTTC.

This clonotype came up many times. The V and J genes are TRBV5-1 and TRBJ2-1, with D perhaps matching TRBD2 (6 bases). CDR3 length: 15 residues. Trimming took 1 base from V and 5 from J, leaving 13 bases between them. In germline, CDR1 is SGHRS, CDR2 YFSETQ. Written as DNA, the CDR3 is TGCGCCAGCAGCTTGTTCGGGGACTCAGACAATGAGCAGTTCTTC. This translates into CASSLFGDSDNEQFF.

The DNA for the CDR3 is TGTGCCTGGAGGGGGCTAGCGGGAGTCCGAAAGGCCGGGGAGCTGTTTTTT. It translates to CAWRGLAGVRKAGELFF. The chain joins TRBV30 to TRBJ2-2; 10 bases agree with TRBD2. V was clipped by 3 bases and J by 6 bases; unmatched bases: 13. In germline, CDR1 is GTSNPN, CDR2 SVGIG (reference sequence). This CDR3 region has 17 residues. Drawing the rest from reference TRBV30 and TRBJ2-2, the complete variable domain is SQTIHQWPATLVQPVGSPLSLECTVEGTSNPNLYWYRQAAGRGLQLLFYSVGIGQISSEVPQNLSASRPQDRQFILSSKKLLLSDSGFYLCAWRGLAGVRKAGELFFGEGSRLTVL.

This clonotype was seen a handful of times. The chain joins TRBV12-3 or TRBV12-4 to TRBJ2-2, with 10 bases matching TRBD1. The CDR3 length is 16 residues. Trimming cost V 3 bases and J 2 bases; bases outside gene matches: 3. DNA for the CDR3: TGTGCCAGCAGTTTCGGACAGGGGGTAAACACCGGGGAGCTGTTTTTT. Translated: CASSFGQGVNTGELFF.

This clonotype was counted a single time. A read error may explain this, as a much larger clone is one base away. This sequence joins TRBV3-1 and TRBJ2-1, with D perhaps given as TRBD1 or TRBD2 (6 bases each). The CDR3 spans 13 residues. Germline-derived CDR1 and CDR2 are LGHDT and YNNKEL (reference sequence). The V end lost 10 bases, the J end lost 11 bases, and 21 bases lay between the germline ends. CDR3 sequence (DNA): TGTGCCACCCGGGGTCGAGGGGGAGGTAAGCAGTTCTTC. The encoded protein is CATRGRGGGKQFF.

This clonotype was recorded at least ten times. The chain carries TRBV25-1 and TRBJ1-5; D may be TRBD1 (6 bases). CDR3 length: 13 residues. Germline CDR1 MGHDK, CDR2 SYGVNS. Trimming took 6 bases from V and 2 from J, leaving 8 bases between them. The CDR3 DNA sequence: TGTGCCAGCAGCGCAGGGGGCAATCAGCCCCAGCATTTT. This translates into CASSAGGNQPQHF. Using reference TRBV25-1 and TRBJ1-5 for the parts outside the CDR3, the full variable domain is EADIYQTPRYLVIGTGKKITLECSQTMGHDKMYWYQQDPGMELHLIHYSYGVNSTEKGDLSSESTVSRIRTEHFPLTLESARPSHTSQYLCASSAGGNQPQHFGDGTRLSIL.

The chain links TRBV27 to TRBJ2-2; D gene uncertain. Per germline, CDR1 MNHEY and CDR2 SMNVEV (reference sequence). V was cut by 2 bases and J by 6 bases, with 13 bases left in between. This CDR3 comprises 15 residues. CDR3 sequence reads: CASSLLASSAGELFF. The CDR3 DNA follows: TGTGCCAGCAGTTTACTCGCTAGTTCGGCCGGGGAGCTGTTTTTT.

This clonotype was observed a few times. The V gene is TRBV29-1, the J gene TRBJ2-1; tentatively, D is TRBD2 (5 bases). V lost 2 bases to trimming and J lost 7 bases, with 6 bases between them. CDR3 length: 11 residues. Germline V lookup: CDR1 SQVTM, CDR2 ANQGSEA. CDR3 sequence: CSVERGNEQFF. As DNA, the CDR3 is TGCAGCGTTGAACGGGGTAATGAGCAGTTCTTC.

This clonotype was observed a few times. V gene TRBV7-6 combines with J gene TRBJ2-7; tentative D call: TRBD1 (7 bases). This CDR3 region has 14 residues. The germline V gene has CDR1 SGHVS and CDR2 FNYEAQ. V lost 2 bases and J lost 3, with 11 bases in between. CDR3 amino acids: CASSLWGDSYEQYF. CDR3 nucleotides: TGTGCCAGCAGCTTATGGGGGGACAGCTACGAGCAGTACTTC. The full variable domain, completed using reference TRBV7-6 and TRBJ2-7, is GAGVSQSPRYKVTKRGQDVALRCDPISGHVSLYWYRQALGQGPEFLTYFNYEAQQDKSGLPNDRFSAERPEGSISTLTIQRTEQRDSAMYRCASSLWGDSYEQYFGPGTRLTVT.

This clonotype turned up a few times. CDR3 DNA sequence: TGCAGTGCTAGTAGTTTGACAGGCGCGGGAGGGGAGTTCTTC. The encoded protein is CSASSLTGAGGEFF. The chain combines TRBV20-1 with TRBJ2-1; 9 nucleotides match TRBD2. Unmatched junction bases numbered 14, after V lost 3 bases and J lost 14 bases. The CDR3 extends over 14 amino acids. Germline V gene lookup returns CDR1 DFQATT and CDR2 SNEGSKA (reference sequence).

CDR3 in amino acids: CASGRDTYNEQFF. The DNA for the CDR3 is TGTGCCAGCGGGCGGGACACCTACAATGAGCAGTTCTTC. The J gene is TRBJ2-1, the V gene TRBV6-1; D tentatively reads TRBD1 or TRBD2 (6 bases each). Germline assignment: CDR1 MNHNS and CDR2 SASEGT. This CDR3 spans 13 amino acids. The V gene lost 8 bases and the J gene lost 2 bases, with 10 bases spanning the gap.

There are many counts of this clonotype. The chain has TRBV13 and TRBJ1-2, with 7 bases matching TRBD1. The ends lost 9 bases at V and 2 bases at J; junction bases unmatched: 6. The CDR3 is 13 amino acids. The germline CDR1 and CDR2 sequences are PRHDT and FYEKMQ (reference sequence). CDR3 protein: CASKEGANYGYTF. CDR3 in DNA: TGTGCCAGTAAGGAGGGGGCGAACTATGGCTACACCTTC.

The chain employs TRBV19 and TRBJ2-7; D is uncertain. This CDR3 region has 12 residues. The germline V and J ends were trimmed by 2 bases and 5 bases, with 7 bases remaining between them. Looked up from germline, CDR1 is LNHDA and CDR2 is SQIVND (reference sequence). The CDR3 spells CASSINDHEQYF. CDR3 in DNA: TGTGCCAGTAGTATAAACGACCACGAGCAGTACTTC.

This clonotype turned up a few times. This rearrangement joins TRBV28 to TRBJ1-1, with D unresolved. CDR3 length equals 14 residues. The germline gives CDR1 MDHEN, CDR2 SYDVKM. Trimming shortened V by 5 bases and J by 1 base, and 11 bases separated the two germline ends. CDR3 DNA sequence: TGTGCCAGCAGTCCCCCCGACGAGAACACTGAAGCTTTCTTT. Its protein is CASSPPDENTEAFF.

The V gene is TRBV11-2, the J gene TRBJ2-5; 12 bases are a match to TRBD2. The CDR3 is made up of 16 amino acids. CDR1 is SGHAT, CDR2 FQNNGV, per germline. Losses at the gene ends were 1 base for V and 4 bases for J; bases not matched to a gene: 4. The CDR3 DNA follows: TGTGCCAGCAGCTTAGCTCGGGGACTAGCGGGAGAGACCCAGTACTTC. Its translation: CASSLARGLAGETQYF.

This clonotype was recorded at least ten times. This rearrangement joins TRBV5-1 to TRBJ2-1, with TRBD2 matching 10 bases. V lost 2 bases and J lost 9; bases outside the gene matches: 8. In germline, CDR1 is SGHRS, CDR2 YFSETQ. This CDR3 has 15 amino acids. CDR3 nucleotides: TGCGCCAGCAGCTTAACTAGCGGGACCCTCCCTGAGCAGTTCTTC. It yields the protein CASSLTSGTLPEQFF.

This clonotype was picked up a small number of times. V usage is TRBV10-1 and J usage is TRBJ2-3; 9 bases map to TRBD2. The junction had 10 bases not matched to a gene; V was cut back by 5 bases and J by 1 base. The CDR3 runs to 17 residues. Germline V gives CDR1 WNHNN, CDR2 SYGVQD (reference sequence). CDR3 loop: CASSSRNRLAGTDTQYF. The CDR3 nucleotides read TGCGCCAGCAGTTCCCGAAATCGACTAGCGGGCACAGATACGCAGTATTTT.

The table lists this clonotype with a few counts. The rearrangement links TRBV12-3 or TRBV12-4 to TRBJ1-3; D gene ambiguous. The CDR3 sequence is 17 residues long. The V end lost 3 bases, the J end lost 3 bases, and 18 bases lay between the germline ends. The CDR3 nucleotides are TGTGCCAGCAGTTTTTTTAATAACGCTCCGGGTGGAAACACCATATATTTT. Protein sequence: CASSFFNNAPGGNTIYF.

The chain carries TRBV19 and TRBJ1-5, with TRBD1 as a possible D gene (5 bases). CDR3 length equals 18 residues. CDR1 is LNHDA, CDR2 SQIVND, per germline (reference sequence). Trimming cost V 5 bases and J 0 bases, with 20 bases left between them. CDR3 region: CASSRELGGSHSNQPQHF. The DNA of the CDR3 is TGTGCCAGTAGTCGCGAACTGGGGGGTAGTCATAGCAATCAGCCCCAGCATTTT.

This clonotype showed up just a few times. The CDR3 sequence: CASSSCPQPQHF. CDR3 bases: TGTGCCAGCAGCTCCTGTCCGCAGCCCCAGCATTTT. The chain carries TRBV7-3 and TRBJ1-5; D unclear. Per the germline V gene, CDR1 is SGHTA and CDR2 is FQGTGA. The CDR3 totals 12 residues. V lost 4 bases and J lost 7, with 8 bases in between.

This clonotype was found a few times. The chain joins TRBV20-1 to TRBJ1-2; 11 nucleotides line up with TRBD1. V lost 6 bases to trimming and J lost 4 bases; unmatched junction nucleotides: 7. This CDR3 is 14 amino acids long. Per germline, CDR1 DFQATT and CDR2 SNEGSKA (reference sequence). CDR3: CSATPGQGVYGYTF. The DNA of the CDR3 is TGCAGTGCCACGCCGGGACAGGGGGTCTATGGCTACACCTTC.

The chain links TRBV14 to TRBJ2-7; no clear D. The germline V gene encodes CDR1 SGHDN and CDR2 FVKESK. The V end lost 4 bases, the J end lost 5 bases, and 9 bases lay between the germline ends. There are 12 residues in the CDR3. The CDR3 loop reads CASSLISHEQYF. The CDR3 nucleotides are TGTGCCAGCAGCCTAATTTCCCACGAGCAGTACTTC.